The source of this T cell receptor beta chain is a study of blood T cell repertoires in COVID-19. Assay used: immunoSEQ multiplex PCR; TCRdb lists only in-frame clones, some missing. The sample includes a few hundred thousand clones, more than 70% of them seen just once. Sequencing used PBMCs or T cells enriched from blood (not recorded which). The receptor comes from a middle-aged woman with acute COVID-19.

CDR3 nucleotide sequence: TGTGCCAGCAGTTTAGCTCAGGACTATGGCTACACCTTC. It encodes CASSLAQDYGYTF. This rearrangement joins TRBV28 to TRBJ1-2; D is undetermined. V was cut by 2 bases and J by 3 bases, with 7 bases left in between. There are 13 residues in the CDR3. CDR1 and CDR2 (germline): MDHEN, SYDVKM.